Described below is a single T cell receptor (beta chain) sequence and its context. Only a few counts were recorded for this clone. Its antigen remains unidentified. A read error may produce the germline difference seen at one junction end. This specimen belongs to a study of blood T cell repertoires in COVID-19 (TCRdb year 2020). Looking at the study overall: The collaborator samples originated in the United States, Italy and Spain and spanned the acute and convalescent phases of COVID-19. The prospective study material was composed of cDNA or gDNA derived from T cells, B-cell-depleted T cells, or PBMCs. Deeply sampled blood TCRbeta repertoires from subjects exposed to, actively infected with, or recovered from COVID-19 were included in the dataset. The repertoires were released in a freely available public database intended as a resource for research on the immune response to SARS-CoV-2. Samples were obtained from the ongoing ImmuneRACE study (first 160 participants) and from 1,254 subjects provided by 6 global collaborators. Nearly every sample came with metadata listing a de-identified subject ID, COVID-19 status, age in years and sex. Where available, HLA class I and class II types were obtained from metadata supplied by the sample provider rather than from assay-based typing.

In the prospective study, participants were roughly 18 to 95 years old, resided in about two dozen geographic areas of the United States, and were enrolled through a virtual design. In the prospective study, participants were assigned to cohorts based on the clinical history participants reported in a screening survey and a study questionnaire. ImmuneRACE Cohort 3 recovered participants were defined by two consecutive negative NP/OP PCR tests, healthcare professional clearance, or symptom resolution. Mobile phlebotomists in the prospective study collected whole blood, serum and a nasopharyngeal or oropharyngeal swab from every participant. Participants in the prospective study had the option to provide additional blood draws and questionnaires over a roughly 2-month period. Before DNA extraction, prospective study blood samples were shipped either frozen or at room temperature. The CDR3, cysteine through phenylalanine, is 14 amino acids long. Kept here is only the CDR3 DNA, which spans 42 bases and is read in frame from base 1. The germline V gene encodes CDR1 SNHLY and CDR2 FYNNEI.

The immunoSEQ Assay, a bias-controlled multiplex PCR, was used to amplify TCRbeta CDR3 regions from genomic DNA. Per the original workflow: Nucleated cell counts per sample were estimated from amplification of reference gene primers within the assay. Sequence reads were collapsed and filtered to measure the absolute abundance of every unique TCRbeta CDR3 rearrangement. For each sample, productive Simpson clonality was calculated as the square root of Simpson's diversity index across productive rearrangements. TCRdb took this table from immuneACCESS and kept in-frame rearrangements with V and J called. Such tables lack part of the clones; where checked against another copy, unresolved V genes explain under half of the gap, and the rest is unexplained. V and J calls and clone size are copied from that table; D and trimming were computed from the DNA. The sample profile shows approximately 300,000 clones; more than 70% of them were found once. The ten most abundant clones make up 5.3% of the sample.

What the work shows at the level of the full study, not this receptor alone: The amount of clinical and demographic metadata varied by source and participant and was provided uncurated.

The clonotype comes from a woman in her twenties or thirties who had recovered from COVID-19. Input material: PBMCs or T cells enriched from blood (not recorded which). The chain uses TRBV2 and TRBJ2-1, and 7 junction bases match TRBD2. Here the CDR3 is given as CASRTSATYDEQFF. DNA sequence: TGTGCCAGCCGTACTAGCGCGACCTACGATGAGCAGTTCTTC.